The clone carrying this T cell receptor (beta chain) was seen at least ten times. First-strand cDNA used TRAV- and TRBV-specific primers, covering alpha and beta chains. Over roughly 20 PCR cycles, TCRs were amplified from a constant-region primer and V-primer adapter. TCRdb ran MiXCR on the reads and lists one entry per CDR3 protein. The data hold around 58,000 distinct CDR3 sequences, with around 23% observed a single time. Time point indicated: after trial treatment. This sample's treatment: LDRT plus nivolumab, ipilimumab, low-dose cyclophosphamide and aspirin (RACIN trial). These data originate in a study of low-dose radiotherapy and immunotherapy resistance in tumors. For the study at large: The study gave Cohort 2 1 Gy per fraction every two weeks, totaling 13 Gy over 26 weeks.

This sequence originates from a male donor with prostate cancer. The sequences come from PBMCs, collected after low-dose radiotherapy plus immunotherapy.

CDR3 bases: TGCGCCAGCAGCCCGGGACAGGGGGCCCGATCGGCTGATTCACCCCTCCACTTT. It is translated as CASSPGQGARSADSPLHF. The V gene is TRBV4-1, the J gene TRBJ1-6; 12 positions agree with TRBD1. Germline values: CDR1 MGHRA, CDR2 YSYEKL. This CDR3 comprises 18 residues. J gave up 8 bases and V 4 bases, and 12 bases lay outside the gene matches.